The rows below give T cell receptor beta chains drawn from one sample of a study of CD8 T cells in ankylosing spondylitis. A single record per CDR3 protein comes from TCRdb applying MiXCR to the 5' RACE reads. The sample shows 250,000 or so distinct CDR3 sequences, roughly a quarter of them seen only once. Material: blood, either unsorted or a sorted T cell fraction (not recorded which). Every receptor here comes from a male donor with ankylosing spondylitis or in good health (not recorded which). Both conserved end residues are part of each CDR3. Each record gives: J gene, clone size, V gene, D gene, CDR3 protein, CDR3 DNA. The D gene is left open where the match is weak. Some rows mark clone size as missing; the rest say once, few, many or name a class of expanded clone.

TRBJ2-3	many	TRBV3-1	TRBD2	CASSLSGGVQYF	TGTGCCAGCAGCTTGAGCGGGGGAGTGCAGTATTTT
TRBJ1-2	NA	TRBV3-1	NA	CASSQEARIYGYTF	TGTGCCAGCAGCCAAGAGGCCCGGATCTATGGCTACACCTTC
TRBJ1-1	NA	TRBV20-1	TRBD1	CSAPPREGAETEAFF	TGCAGTGCTCCACCGCGGGAGGGGGCTGAAACTGAAGCTTTCTTT
TRBJ2-4	NA	TRBV29-1	NA	CSVVGVVAKNIQYF	TGCAGCGTTGTGGGAGTAGTAGCCAAAAACATTCAGTACTTC
TRBJ2-7	many	TRBV20-1	NA	CSASAGSSSYEQYF	TGCAGTGCTAGCGCGGGGTCATCCTCCTACGAGCAGTACTTC
TRBJ1-6	NA	TRBV15	NA	CATSRGGPLHF	TGTGCCACCAGCAGAGGTGGCCCCCTCCACTTT
TRBJ2-5	NA	TRBV10-3	TRBD2	CAIRGSGGLQETQYF	TGTGCCATCCGCGGTAGCGGGGGGTTACAAGAGACCCAGTACTTC
TRBJ1-5	NA	TRBV20-1	NA	CSAREARRNQPQHF	TGCAGTGCTAGAGAAGCCAGGAGGAATCAGCCCCAGCATTTT
TRBJ1-1	NA	TRBV20-1	NA	CSARVFASEAFF	TGCAGTGCTAGAGTATTCGCTTCTGAAGCTTTCTTT
TRBJ1-5	many	TRBV7-9	TRBD1	CASSSGQGYNQPQHF	TGTGCCAGCAGCTCGGGACAGGGGTACAATCAGCCCCAGCATTTT
TRBJ2-3	many	TRBV10-3	NA	CAIKEGMTTDTQYF	TGTGCCATCAAGGAGGGCATGACCACAGATACGCAGTATTTT
TRBJ2-3	few	TRBV3-1	NA	CASSQVSGIADTQYF	TGTGCCAGCAGCCAAGTCTCAGGGATTGCAGATACGCAGTATTTT
TRBJ2-7	many	TRBV11-2	NA	CASSLDLRGQYF	TGTGCCAGCAGCTTAGATCTCAGGGGGCAGTACTTC
TRBJ2-7	many	TRBV10-3	TRBD1	CATMTGREQYF	TGTGCCACTATGACAGGGCGCGAGCAGTACTTC
TRBJ2-1	few	TRBV5-6	TRBD1	CASSADRGRLSIF	TGTGCCAGCAGCGCTGACAGGGGGAGGCTTTCGATCTTC
TRBJ2-5	NA	TRBV2	NA	CASRRSQETQYF	TGTGCCAGCAGGCGGTCCCAAGAGACCCAGTACTTC
TRBJ2-2	many	TRBV2	NA	CASSEGDSVAGELFF	TGTGCCAGCAGTGAAGGAGACAGTGTTGCCGGGGAGCTGTTTTTT
TRBJ1-1	NA	TRBV9	NA	CASSVEGLGGGTEAFF	TGTGCCAGCAGCGTAGAAGGCTTGGGGGGAGGTACTGAAGCTTTCTTT
TRBJ1-6	medium-sized	TRBV20-1	NA	CSAPDLGLTPLHF	TGCAGTGCTCCCGACCTGGGGTTGACACCCCTCCACTTT
TRBJ1-5	few	TRBV10-3	NA	CAISGTNQPQHF	TGTGCCATCAGTGGAACTAATCAGCCCCAGCATTTT
TRBJ1-4	few	TRBV20-1	NA	CSARPGNEKLFF	TGCAGTGCTAGACCCGGAAATGAAAAACTGTTTTTT
TRBJ2-1	many	TRBV29-1	TRBD2	CSVEGLAGFNEQFF	TGCAGCGTTGAAGGACTAGCGGGGTTCAATGAGCAGTTCTTC
TRBJ2-7	NA	TRBV12-3/TRBV12-4	NA	CASSYREEQYF	TGTGCCAGCAGCTACAGGGAAGAGCAGTACTTC
TRBJ1-2	many	TRBV29-1	NA	CSVARGTTNYGCTF	NA
TRBJ2-1	many	TRBV29-1	NA	CSGGGSHNEQFF	TGCAGCGGTGGGGGGAGTCACAATGAGCAGTTCTTC
TRBJ2-1	NA	TRBV20-1	TRBD2	CSARETSGGIGGQFF	TGCAGTGCTAGGGAGACTAGCGGGGGGATCGGAGGGCAGTTCTTC
TRBJ2-7	many	TRBV7-2	TRBD2	CASSKDFGREQYF	TGTGCCAGCAGTAAAGACTTCGGGAGGGAGCAGTACTTC
TRBJ2-6	NA	TRBV20-1	NA	CSARVGGARGANVLTF	TGCAGTGCTAGAGTGGGGGGGGCTCGTGGGGCCAACGTCCTGACTTTC
TRBJ1-5	few	TRBV10-3	NA	CAINSLGPNQPQHF	TGTGCCATCAATTCACTTGGTCCCAATCAGCCCCAGCATTTT
TRBJ2-1	NA	TRBV19	TRBD2	CASSMASGGPNEQFF	TGTGCCAGTAGTATGGCTAGCGGGGGTCCCAATGAGCAGTTCTTC
TRBJ2-7	NA	TRBV20-1	TRBD1	CCARGHTGTEFYEQYF	TGCTGTGCTAGAGGTCACACCGGGACAGAGTTCTACGAGCAGTACTTC
TRBJ2-7	many	TRBV7-9	NA	CASSFSGAPYEQYF	TGTGCCAGCAGCTTTTCGGGGGCCCCCTACGAGCAGTACTTC
TRBJ1-5	NA	TRBV18	NA	CASSPGTNQPQHF	TGTGCCAGCTCACCGGGGACCAATCAGCCCCAGCATTTT
TRBJ2-3	many	TRBV29-1	NA	CSVVPGDTQYF	TGCAGCGTTGTTCCGGGGGATACGCAGTATTTT
TRBJ1-4	many	TRBV20-1	NA	CSASGTAATNEKLFF	TGCAGTGCTAGTGGCACGGCGGCAACTAATGAAAAACTGTTTTTT
TRBJ2-3	many	TRBV11-2	TRBD1	CASSFLGTGWGTDTQYF	TGTGCCAGCAGCTTCCTAGGGACAGGGTGGGGAACAGATACGCAGTATTTT
TRBJ1-6	few	TRBV10-1	NA	CASSGGGTSPLHF	TGCGCCAGCAGTGGCGGGGGTACTTCACCCCTCCACTTT
TRBJ2-7	many	TRBV20-1	TRBD2	CSAREGLAGSYEQYF	TGCAGTGCTAGAGAAGGGCTAGCGGGCTCCTACGAGCAGTACTTC
TRBJ1-6	NA	TRBV7-3	NA	CASSLRGSNNSPLHF	TGTGCCAGCAGCTTAAGGGGCTCGAACAATTCACCCCTCCACTTT
TRBJ2-5	NA	TRBV7-6	NA	CASSQNAGETQYF	TGTGCCAGCAGCCAAAATGCGGGGGAGACCCAGTACTTC
TRBJ2-7	many	TRBV7-9	TRBD1	CASSLDPGTGLYEQYF	TGTGCCAGCAGCTTAGACCCCGGGACAGGGCTCTACGAGCAGTACTTC
TRBJ2-1	NA	TRBV6-6	NA	CASRNRLVDEQFF	TGTGCCAGCAGGAATCGACTAGTCGATGAGCAGTTCTTC
TRBJ1-5	few	TRBV27	NA	CASSSSGLGSGREHF	TGTGCCAGCAGTTCAAGTGGATTGGGGTCGGGACGGGAGCATTTT
TRBJ2-3	many	TRBV7-2	NA	CASSLGGEVDTQYF	TGTGCCAGCAGCCTCGGTGGGGAAGTGGATACGCAGTATTTT
TRBJ2-1	few	TRBV20-1	NA	CSARWGGNNNEQFF	TGCAGTGCTAGGTGGGGTGGGAATAACAATGAGCAGTTCTTC
TRBJ1-6	few	TRBV10-2	NA	CASKGMGASPLHF	TGCGCCAGCAAGGGAATGGGGGCTTCACCCCTCCACTTT
TRBJ2-1	few	TRBV12-3/TRBV12-4	TRBD1	CASSLQGYEQFF	TGTGCCAGCAGTCTACAGGGGTATGAGCAGTTCTTC
TRBJ2-5	NA	TRBV12-3/TRBV12-4	TRBD1	CASSNLGGMETQYF	TGTGCCAGCAGCAACCTAGGGGGCATGGAGACCCAGTACTTC
TRBJ2-7	NA	TRBV7-3	NA	CASSLSAGATYEQYF	TGTGCCAGCAGCCTCTCGGCGGGGGCCACCTACGAGCAGTACTTC
TRBJ2-4	NA	TRBV24-1	TRBD1	CATSDFKGADKNIQYF	TGTGCCACCAGTGATTTCAAGGGGGCTGACAAAAACATTCAGTACTTC
TRBJ2-7	many	TRBV28	NA	CASSYRITYEQYF	TGTGCCAGCAGTTACAGGATAACCTACGAGCAGTACTTC
TRBJ2-1	few	TRBV10-3	NA	CAIRSDTYNEQFF	TGTGCCATCAGGTCAGATACCTACAATGAGCAGTTCTTC